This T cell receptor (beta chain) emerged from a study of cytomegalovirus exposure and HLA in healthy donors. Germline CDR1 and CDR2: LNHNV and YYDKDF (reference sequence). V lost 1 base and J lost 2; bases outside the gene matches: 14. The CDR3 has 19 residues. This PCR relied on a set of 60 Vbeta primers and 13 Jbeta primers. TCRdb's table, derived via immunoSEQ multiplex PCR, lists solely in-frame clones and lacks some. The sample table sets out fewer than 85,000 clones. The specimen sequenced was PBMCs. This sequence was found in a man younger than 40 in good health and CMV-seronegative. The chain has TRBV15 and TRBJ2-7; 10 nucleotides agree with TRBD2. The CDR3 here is CATSRVKVAGGMGTYEQYF. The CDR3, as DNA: TGTGCCACCAGCAGAGTTAAGGTAGCGGGAGGAATGGGGACCTACGAGCAGTACTTC.